This T cell receptor beta chain emerged from a study of OX40 agonist ivuxolimab in advanced cancers. Trimming cost V 5 bases and J 1 base, with 11 bases left between them. Germline loops: CDR1 KGHSH, CDR2 LQKENI. The CDR3 has 14 amino acids. Sequenced by immunoSEQ multiplex PCR; TCRdb stores in-frame clones only, minus some. The data hold tens of thousands of clones, with 82% observed a single time. This clone was counted only a few times. The antigen remains unidentified. Points from the study as a whole: Some patients without response likewise showed low normalized clonal expansion.

The sequence was obtained from an adult with an advanced solid tumor such as melanoma, head and neck, liver or kidney cancer. The sequenced sample was CD4+ or CD8+ T cells sorted from blood, obtained in a trial of the OX40 agonist ivuxolimab. This chain joins TRBV18 and TRBJ1-1; D possibly corresponds to TRBD1 (5 bases). This CDR3 reads CASSAGTGNTEAFF. DNA of the CDR3: TGTGCCAGCTCAGCCGGGACGGGGAACACTGAAGCTTTCTTT.